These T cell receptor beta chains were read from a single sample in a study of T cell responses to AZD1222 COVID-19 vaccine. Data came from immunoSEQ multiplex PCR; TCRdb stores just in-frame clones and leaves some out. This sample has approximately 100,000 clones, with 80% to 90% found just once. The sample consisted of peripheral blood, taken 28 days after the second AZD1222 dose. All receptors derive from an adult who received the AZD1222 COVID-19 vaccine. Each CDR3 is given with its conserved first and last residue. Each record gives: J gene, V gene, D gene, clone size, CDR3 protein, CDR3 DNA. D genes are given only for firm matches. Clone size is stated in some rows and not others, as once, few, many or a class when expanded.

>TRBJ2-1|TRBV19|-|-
CASSRGYNEQFF
TGTGCCAGTAGTCGGGGCTACAATGAGCAGTTCTTC
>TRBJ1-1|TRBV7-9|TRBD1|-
CAITGDLFTEAFF
TGTGCGATTACAGGGGACCTGTTCACTGAAGCTTTCTTT
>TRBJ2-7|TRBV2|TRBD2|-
CASSPQREGGLAGFYEQYF
TGTGCCAGCAGTCCTCAGCGGGAGGGAGGACTAGCGGGATTCTACGAGCAGTACTTC
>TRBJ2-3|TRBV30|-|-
CAWEAGTGSTDTQYF
TGTGCCTGGGAAGCCGGGACTGGGAGCACAGATACGCAGTATTTT
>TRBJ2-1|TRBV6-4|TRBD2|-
CASIAGLAGCRRNEQFF
TGTGCCAGTATCGCGGGACTAGCGGGCTGTCGGCGCAATGAGCAGTTCTTC
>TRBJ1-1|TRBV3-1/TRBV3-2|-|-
CASSQGLTEAFF
TGTGCCAGCAGCCAGGGTTTGACTGAAGCTTTCTTT
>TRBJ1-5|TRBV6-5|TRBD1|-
CASSLRTGATNQPQHF
TGTGCCAGCAGTTTGAGGACAGGGGCGACCAATCAGCCCCAGCATTTT
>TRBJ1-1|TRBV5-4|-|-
CASSRIWRSSVNTEAFF
TGTGCCAGCAGCCGGATTTGGCGGAGCTCCGTGAACACTGAAGCTTTCTTT
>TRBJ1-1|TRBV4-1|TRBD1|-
CASSQAPGQGDTEAFF
TGCGCCAGCAGCCAAGCTCCGGGACAGGGGGACACTGAAGCTTTCTTT
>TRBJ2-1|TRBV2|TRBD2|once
CASSPGGLVEFF
TGTGCCAGCAGCCCCGGAGGACTAGTGGAGTTCTTC
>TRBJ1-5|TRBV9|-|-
CASSADNNQPQHF
TGTGCCAGCAGCGCCGATAACAATCAGCCCCAGCATTTT
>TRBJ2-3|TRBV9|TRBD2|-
CASSVGGRASTDTQYF
TGTGCCAGCAGCGTAGGAGGGAGGGCAAGCACAGATACGCAGTATTTT
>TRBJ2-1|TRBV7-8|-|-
CASSLARVPLEQFF
TGTGCCAGCAGCTTAGCGAGAGTCCCCCTTGAGCAGTTCTTC
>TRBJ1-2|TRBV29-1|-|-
CSVAVTLTGSYGYTF
TGCAGCGTTGCGGTCACCTTAACAGGTAGCTATGGCTACACCTTC
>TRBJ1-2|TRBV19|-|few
CASSREVFANYGYTF
TGTGCCAGTAGTAGGGAGGTTTTCGCTAACTATGGCTACACCTTC
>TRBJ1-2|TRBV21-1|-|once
CASSNPGTHGGYTF
TGTGCCAGCAGCAATCCCGGGACTCACGGAGGCTACACCTTC
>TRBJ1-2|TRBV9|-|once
CASSVGTAFNYGYTF
TGTGCCAGCAGCGTAGGTACGGCCTTTAACTATGGCTACACCTTC
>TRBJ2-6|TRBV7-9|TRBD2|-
CASSTSGRSGANVLTF
TGTGCCAGCTCGACTAGCGGGAGGTCTGGGGCCAACGTCCTGACTTTC
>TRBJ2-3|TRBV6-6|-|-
CASSFRDLTTDTQYF
TGTGCCAGCAGTTTCCGGGACTTAACCACAGATACGCAGTATTTT
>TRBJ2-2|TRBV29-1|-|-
CSVVRLDTGELFF
TGCAGCGTTGTCCGGCTTGACACCGGGGAGCTGTTTTTT
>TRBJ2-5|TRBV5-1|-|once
CASSLGGIGSQETQYF
TGCGCCAGCAGCTTGGGTGGAATCGGGAGTCAAGAGACCCAGTACTTC
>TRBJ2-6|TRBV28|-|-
CASLGGNSGANVLTF
TGTGCCAGCCTCGGTGGCAACTCTGGGGCCAACGTCCTGACTTTC
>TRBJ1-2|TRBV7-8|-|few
CASSLAWGSGGYTF
TGTGCCAGCAGCTTGGCCTGGGGATCAGGGGGCTACACCTTC
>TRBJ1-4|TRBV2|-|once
CASTVRVTNEKLFF
TGTGCCAGCACAGTAAGGGTAACTAATGAAAAACTGTTTTTT
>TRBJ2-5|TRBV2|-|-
CASNHRDKETQYF
TGTGCCAGCAATCACCGGGACAAAGAGACCCAGTACTTC
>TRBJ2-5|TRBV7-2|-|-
CASSLDHHPRETQYF
TGTGCCAGCAGCTTAGATCACCACCCTCGAGAGACCCAGTACTTC
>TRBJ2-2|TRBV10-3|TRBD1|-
CAIRAGTGGTGELFF
TGTGCCATCAGGGCCGGGACAGGGGGCACCGGGGAGCTGTTTTTT
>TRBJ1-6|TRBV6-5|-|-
CASNARGSSSPLHF
TGTGCCAGCAACGCCCGGGGATCAAGTTCACCCCTCCACTTT
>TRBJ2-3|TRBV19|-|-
CASSTIRISSTDTQYF
TGTGCCAGTAGTACGATCAGGATATCGAGCACAGATACGCAGTATTTT
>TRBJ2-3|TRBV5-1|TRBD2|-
CASSLEREGEDTQYF
TGCGCCAGCAGCCTAGAGCGGGAGGGGGAAGATACGCAGTATTTT
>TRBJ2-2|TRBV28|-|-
CASTLGAAGGELFF
TGTGCCAGCACCCTCGGGGCTGCAGGAGGGGAGCTGTTTTTT
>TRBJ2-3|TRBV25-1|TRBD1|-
CASNEGTGYTDTQYF
TGTGCCAGCAATGAGGGGACAGGGTACACAGATACGCAGTATTTT
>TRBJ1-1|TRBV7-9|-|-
CASSLISARAQNTEAFF
TGTGCCAGCAGCTTAATCTCAGCCAGAGCCCAGAACACTGAAGCTTTCTTT
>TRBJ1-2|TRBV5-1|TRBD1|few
CASSLPGQGYGYTF
TGCGCCAGCAGCTTGCCGGGACAGGGTTATGGCTACACCTTC
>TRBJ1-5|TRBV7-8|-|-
CASSLRGTRGAQPQHF
TGTGCCAGCAGCTTAAGAGGAACTCGGGGAGCTCAGCCCCAGCATTTT
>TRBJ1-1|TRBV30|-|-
CAYATGPSQTAFF
TGTGCTTACGCAACAGGGCCCTCGCAAACGGCTTTCTTT
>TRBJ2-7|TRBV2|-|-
CASSPSYEQYF
TGTGCCAGCAGCCCGAGCTACGAGCAGTACTTC
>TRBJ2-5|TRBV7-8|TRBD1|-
CASRPRRGTGSRETQYF
TGTGCCAGCAGGCCCCGTCGAGGGACAGGGTCCCGGGAGACCCAGTACTTC
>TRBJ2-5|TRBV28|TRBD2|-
CASSSGEEETQYF
TGTGCCAGCAGCAGCGGGGAGGAAGAGACCCAGTACTTC
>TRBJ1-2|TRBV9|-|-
CASSERGGYGYTF
TGTGCCAGCAGCGAGAGAGGGGGCTATGGCTACACCTTC
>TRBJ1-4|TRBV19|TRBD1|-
CASSPADRANEKLFF
TGTGCCAGTAGCCCGGCAGACAGGGCTAATGAAAAACTGTTTTTT
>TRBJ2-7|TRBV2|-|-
CASTQEAGTFYEQYF
TGTGCCAGCACCCAAGAGGCCGGGACATTTTACGAGCAGTACTTC
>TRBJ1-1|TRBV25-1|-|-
CASSHQGYTEAFF
TGTGCCAGCAGTCACCAGGGGTACACTGAAGCTTTCTTT
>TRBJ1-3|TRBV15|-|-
CATSRDWEKDTIYF
TGTGCCACCAGCAGAGATTGGGAGAAAGACACCATATATTTT
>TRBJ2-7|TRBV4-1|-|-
CASSQDPLPREQYF
TGCGCCAGCAGCCAAGATCCACTCCCCAGGGAGCAGTACTTC
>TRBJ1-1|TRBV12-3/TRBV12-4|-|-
CASSLKEGTEAFF
TGTGCCAGCAGTTTAAAGGAAGGGACTGAAGCTTTCTTT
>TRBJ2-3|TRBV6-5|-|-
CASSYGTGTDTQYF
TGTGCCAGCAGTTACGGGACGGGCACAGATACGCAGTATTTT
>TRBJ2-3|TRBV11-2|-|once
CASSSWTSTDTQYF
TGTGCCAGCAGCTCATGGACAAGCACAGATACGCAGTATTTT
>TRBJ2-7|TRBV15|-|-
CATSRGAEHEQYF
TGTGCCACCAGCAGAGGTGCAGAGCACGAGCAGTACTTC
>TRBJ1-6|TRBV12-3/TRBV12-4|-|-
CASSLKINSPLHF
TGTGCCAGCAGTTTGAAGATCAATTCACCCCTCCACTTT
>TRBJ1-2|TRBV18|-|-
CASSPSPPGGYGYTF
TGTGCCAGCTCACCATCCCCGCCGGGGGGCTATGGCTACACCTTC
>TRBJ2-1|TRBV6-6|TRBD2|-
CASSYSGGGLYEQFF
TGTGCCAGCAGTTACTCCGGGGGGGGCCTCTATGAGCAGTTCTTC
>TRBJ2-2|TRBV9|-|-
CASSEPANTGELFF
TGTGCCAGCAGCGAACCAGCAAACACCGGGGAGCTGTTTTTT
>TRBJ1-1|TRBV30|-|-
CAWSVLGNTEAFF
TGTGCCTGGAGTGTATTGGGAAACACTGAAGCTTTCTTT
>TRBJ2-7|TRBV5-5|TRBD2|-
CASSWTSGGYEQYF
TGTGCCAGCAGCTGGACTAGCGGGGGGTACGAGCAGTACTTC
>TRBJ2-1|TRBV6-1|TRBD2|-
CASSEYSSGLSYNEQFF
TGTGCCAGCAGTGAATATTCTAGCGGTCTCTCCTACAATGAGCAGTTCTTC
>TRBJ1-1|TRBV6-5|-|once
CASSSSWRMNTEAFF
TGTGCCAGCAGCTCCTCGTGGAGGATGAACACTGAAGCTTTCTTT
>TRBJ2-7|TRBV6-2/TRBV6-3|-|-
CASSVRDLVSSYEQYF
TGTGCCAGCAGTGTAAGGGATCTGGTCAGCTCCTACGAGCAGTACTTC
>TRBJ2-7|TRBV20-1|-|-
CSAPSSYEQYF
TGCAGTGCTCCGAGCTCCTACGAGCAGTACTTC
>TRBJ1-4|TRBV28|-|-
CASSLAGGEEKLFF
TGTGCCAGCAGTTTAGCGGGGGGCGAAGAAAAACTGTTTTTT